One sample yielded the 9 T cell receptor beta chains listed below, sequenced in a study of shared clonotypes between healthy human individuals. TCRdb's table, derived via immunoSEQ multiplex PCR, lists solely in-frame clones and lacks some. The repertoire holds roughly 2 million clones, under 97% seen once, with about 0.13% in the top ten. Sequencing used naive CD4+ T cells sorted from blood. Described subset: CD45RA+ positively selected. All receptors derive from a man aged 18 to 35 in good health.

The gene calls are TRBV28 and TRBJ1-6; D ambiguous. This CDR3 contains 18 residues. V was pared by 2 bases and J by 4 bases, with 18 bases between. The germline V gene has CDR1 MDHEN and CDR2 SYDVKM. This CDR3 reads CASSLASVGTLYNSPLHF. CDR3 coding DNA: TGTGCCAGCAGTTTAGCTTCGGTAGGAACCCTATATAATTCACCCCTCCACTTT.

This sequence joins TRBV25-1 and TRBJ1-1, with D perhaps matching TRBD1 (6 bases). V gave up 4 bases and J gave up 11 bases, with 14 bases separating them. Germline lookup yields CDR1 MGHDK and CDR2 SYGVNS. This CDR3 is built from 12 residues. CDR3 sequence (DNA): TGTGCCAGCAGTGGGGCAGGGGTACGCGCTTTCTTT. Its translation: CASSGAGVRAFF.

This sequence joins TRBV27 and TRBJ2-7, with 10 bases lining up with TRBD1. The germline V gene has CDR1 MNHEY and CDR2 SMNVEV (reference sequence). The V segment lost 8 bases and the J segment 6 bases; nucleotides outside the gene matches: 7. The CDR3 length is 13 residues. The CDR3 region is CASGGTGVFEQYF. CDR3 sequence (DNA): TGTGCCAGCGGTGGGACAGGGGTATTCGAGCAGTACTTC.

This clone occurred once. The chain couples TRBV6-6 to TRBJ1-2, with D perhaps TRBD1 (5 bases). The length of the CDR3 is 15 residues. The germline V gene encodes CDR1 MNHNY and CDR2 SVGAGI (reference sequence). Trimming shortened V by 6 bases and J by 4 bases, and 18 bases separated the two germline ends. CDR3: CASSYSLQARYGYTF. The CDR3 region has the DNA TGTGCCAGCAGCTATAGTCTACAGGCGCGCTATGGCTACACCTTC.

The chain recombines TRBV7-2 with TRBJ2-7; tentatively, D is TRBD1 (6 bases). Germline loops: CDR1 SGHTA, CDR2 FQGNSA. V lost 1 base, J lost 0 bases, and 19 bases lay in between. The CDR3 loop spans 18 amino acids. CDR3 coding DNA: TGTGCCAGCAGCTTAGGAAGACCCGGGACAACTAACTCCTACGAGCAGTACTTC. Its protein product is CASSLGRPGTTNSYEQYF.

Written as DNA, the CDR3 is TGTGCCAGCAGGGGACAGGGGGCAGTTGGCTACACCTTC. Amino acid sequence: CASRGQGAVGYTF. The chain recombines TRBV6-5 with TRBJ1-2, with 12 bases fitting TRBD1. The CDR3 sequence is 13 residues long. CDR1 MNHEY and CDR2 SVGAGI come from the germline V gene. V trimming: 6 bases; J trimming: 7 bases; junction bases outside the gene matches: 3.

This clone has just one count. The J gene is TRBJ2-7, the V gene TRBV6-5, with 8 bases fitting TRBD1. Germline CDR1 and CDR2: MNHEY and SVGAGI. V was clipped by 3 bases and J by 3 bases; unmatched bases: 4. This CDR3 spans 14 amino acids. In DNA form, the CDR3 reads TGTGCCAGCAGTTATGGGGACAGGATCTACGAGCAGTACTTC. It specifies CASSYGDRIYEQYF.

The rearrangement uses TRBV11-3 and TRBJ2-5; D is undetermined. The germline CDR1 and CDR2 sequences are SGHNT and YENEEA. The V gene lost 2 bases and the J gene lost 0 bases, with 4 bases spanning the gap. The CDR3 contains 13 residues. This CDR3 is CASSLSNQETQYF. The CDR3 DNA is TGTGCCAGCAGCTTAAGCAACCAAGAGACCCAGTACTTC.

The chain combines TRBV4-1 with TRBJ2-5, with D unclear. This CDR3 has 14 amino acids. Trimming took 0 bases from V and 4 from J, leaving 9 bases between them. CDR1 is MGHRA, CDR2 YSYEKL, per germline. The CDR3 loop is CASSQDLTAETQYF. Here the CDR3 DNA reads TGCGCCAGCAGCCAAGATTTAACAGCAGAGACCCAGTACTTC.